This T cell receptor (beta chain) was found in a study of cytomegalovirus exposure and HLA in healthy donors. Study-level information: From some 190 million T cells, an earlier analysis saw 120 million or so unique TCR beta sequences.

General study points: Many donors carried some public TCRs, although rarity characterized most TCR sequences. Some V segments could not be told apart, so they were left out, TRBV6-2 and TRBV6-3 among them.

Primers included in the PCR were 60 Vbeta and 13 Jbeta primers. Profiled with immunoSEQ multiplex PCR; TCRdb holds only in-frame clones, not every one. Of tens of thousands of clones in the sample, around 73% were seen once. A note on this clone: Its antigen is unknown. The CDR3 ends on some other residue instead of the conserved phenylalanine or tryptophan, so this is likely a read error.

Germline V lookup: CDR1 SGHRS, CDR2 YFSETQ. This CDR3 has 15 amino acids. V lost 1 base to trimming and J lost 1 base, with 12 bases between them. V usage is TRBV5-1 and J usage is TRBJ2-7; TRBD1 might be the D (6 bases). The sequence derives from a man aged 50 to 59 in good health and CMV-seronegative. What was sequenced was PBMCs. DNA of the CDR3: TGCGCCAGCAGCTTGTCCCGGGACACTTCCTACGAGCAGTACCTC. Amino acids: CASSLSRDTSYEQYL.